This T cell receptor beta chain was recorded in a study of blood T cell repertoires in COVID-19. Per germline, CDR1 SGHVS and CDR2 FQNEAQ. Between the trimmed V and J ends, which lost 5 bases and 8 bases, there was a span of 12 bases. The CDR3 runs 13 residues. Assay used: immunoSEQ multiplex PCR; TCRdb lists only in-frame clones, some missing. The repertoire has around 220,000 clones, about 86% of them found once; the top ten carry 1.4% to 1.5%. The clonotype was recovered from a man aged 18 to 35 with active or convalescent COVID-19. The rearrangement joins TRBV7-8 to TRBJ1-4, with a possible D match to TRBD1 (5 bases). Sequenced: peripheral blood. Here the CDR3 reads CASSPGGREKLFF. The CDR3 DNA sequence: TGTGCCAGCAGCCCGGGGGGAAGGGAAAAACTGTTTTTT.